This TCR beta chain was sequenced for a study of shared clonotypes between healthy human individuals. CDR1 SGHRS and CDR2 YFSETQ come from the germline V gene. The CDR3 contains 14 residues. Trimming cost V 3 bases and J 5 bases; bases outside gene matches: 7. The table came from immunoSEQ multiplex PCR; TCRdb's copy has only in-frame clones and leaves some out. The table has more than 2,000,000 clones, around 94% seen once. This chain links TRBV5-1 with TRBJ2-5; 7 positions agree with TRBD1. The sequenced sample was naive CD4+ T cells sorted from blood. Subset: CD45RA+ positively selected. This TCR was recovered from a man younger than 35 in good health. Here the CDR3 reads CASSYQQGLETQYF. CDR3 bases: TGCGCCAGCAGCTACCAACAGGGGTTGGAGACCCAGTACTTC. Supplemented by reference TRBV5-1 and TRBJ2-5, the full variable domain reads KAGVTQTPRYLIKTRGQQVTLSCSPISGHRSVSWYQQTPGQGLQFLFEYFSETQRNKGNFPGRFSGRQFSNSRSEMNVSTLELGDSALYLCASSYQQGLETQYFGPGTRLLVL.